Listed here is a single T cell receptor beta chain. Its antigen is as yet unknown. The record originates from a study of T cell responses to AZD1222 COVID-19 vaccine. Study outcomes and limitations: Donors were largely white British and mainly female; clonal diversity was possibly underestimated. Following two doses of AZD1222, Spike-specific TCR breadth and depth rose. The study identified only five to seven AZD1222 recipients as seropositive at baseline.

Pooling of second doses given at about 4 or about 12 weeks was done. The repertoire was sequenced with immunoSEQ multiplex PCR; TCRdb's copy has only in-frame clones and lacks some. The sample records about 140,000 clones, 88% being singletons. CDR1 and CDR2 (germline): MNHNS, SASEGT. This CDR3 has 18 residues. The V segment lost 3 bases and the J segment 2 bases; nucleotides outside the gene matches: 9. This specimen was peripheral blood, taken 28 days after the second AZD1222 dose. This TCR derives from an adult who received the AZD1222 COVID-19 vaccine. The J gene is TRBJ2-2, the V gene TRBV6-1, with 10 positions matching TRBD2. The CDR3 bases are TGTGCCAGCAGTGAGCCCAGCGGGGGGGAGTTTAACACCGGGGAGCTGTTTTTT. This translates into CASSEPSGGEFNTGELFF.